The rows below give T cell receptor beta chains drawn from one sample of a study of long-term antiretroviral therapy in people with HIV. Clones were read by immunoSEQ multiplex PCR, and TCRdb kept only the in-frame ones, dropping some. The table has around 13,000 clones, about 87% seen once. This specimen consisted of unsorted PBMCs, obtained 2.1 years after starting antiretroviral therapy. These receptors all come from a woman aged 40 to 50 with HIV. The CDR3 runs from the conserved cysteine through the conserved F or W. A D gene is named only where the DNA matches it firmly. Expanded clones are given a class, and other clones once, few, many or no size at all.

V	J	D	size	length	DNA	CDR3
TRBV4-3	TRBJ2-5	TRBD2	.	19	TGCGCCAGCAGCCAAGATCCCCCCTTTGCAGCGGGGGGGCCGGAGACCCAGTACTTC	CASSQDPPFAAGGPETQYF
TRBV6-1	TRBJ2-2	.	.	15	TGTGCCAGTGGCCGGGACACGATAAACACCGGGGAGCTGTTTTTT	CASGRDTINTGELFF
TRBV5-4	TRBJ1-3	.	.	16	TGTGCCAGCAGCGCACAGGGTTCACTATCTCTCAACACCATATATTTT	CASSAQGSLSLNTIYF
TRBV18	TRBJ1-3	.	few	16	TGTGCCAGCTCACCCCCGATCACGACAGGTGGAAACACCATATATTTT	CASSPPITTGGNTIYF
TRBV25-1	TRBJ1-1	.	once	14	TGTGCCAGCAGTGAAGGAGTGAGGAACACTGAAGCTTTCTTT	CASSEGVRNTEAFF
TRBV18	TRBJ1-3	.	.	13	TGTGCCAGCTCACCGACGGCTGGAAACACCATATATTTT	CASSPTAGNTIYF
TRBV7-9	TRBJ2-1	.	few	14	TGTGCCAGCAGCTTGGATTTCTCCTACAATGAGCAGTTCTTC	CASSLDFSYNEQFF
TRBV29-1	TRBJ2-7	.	.	14	TGCAGCGCATACGGTGGGGGGGCCTCCTACGAGCAGTACTTC	CSAYGGGASYEQYF
TRBV18	TRBJ1-5	.	once	15	TGTGCCAGCTCACCACAAGGAGGGGTAGGTCAGCCCCAGCATTTT	CASSPQGGVGQPQHF
TRBV6-6	TRBJ1-4	.	.	15	TGTGCCAGCAGTTACTCTAGTCCTAGGGATGAAAAACTGTTTTTT	CASSYSSPRDEKLFF
TRBV27	TRBJ1-4	.	.	18	TGTGCCAGCAGTTTGGCTCCAGGGTATGGGTTTGGGAATGAAAAACTGTTTTTT	CASSLAPGYGFGNEKLFF
TRBV10-3	TRBJ2-7	.	.	14	TGTGCCATCACCACGACGTCCACCCTGAACGAGCAGTACTTC	CAITTTSTLNEQYF
TRBV2	TRBJ2-1	.	.	13	TGTGCCAGCAGGAACCGTATTTACAATGAGCAGTTCTTC	CASRNRIYNEQFF
TRBV19	TRBJ1-1	.	.	14	TGTGCCAGTAGTATAAAGTTACTAAACACTGAAGCTTTCTTT	CASSIKLLNTEAFF
TRBV30	TRBJ1-5	.	.	13	TGTGCCTGGATAAGGAATAGCAATCAGCCCCAGCATTTT	CAWIRNSNQPQHF
TRBV25-1	TRBJ2-5	.	.	13	TGTGCCAGCAGTGAATGGGAGGTAAAGACCCAGTACTTC	CASSEWEVKTQYF
TRBV6-1	TRBJ1-1	.	.	12	TGTGCCAGCAGTGAACCCCCCGCGGGAGCTTTCTTT	CASSEPPAGAFF
TRBV29-1	TRBJ1-1	.	.	14	TGCAGCGTTGAGAAGAGACAGACGCGCGCTGAAGCTTTCTTT	CSVEKRQTRAEAFF
TRBV30	TRBJ1-5	.	.	13	TGTGCCTGGGGATTGAGTAGCAATCAGCCCCAGCATTTT	CAWGLSSNQPQHF
TRBV5-1	TRBJ1-4	.	.	15	TGCGCCAGCAGCCCGTTGCGCGGATTTAATGAAAAACTGTTTTTT	CASSPLRGFNEKLFF
TRBV27	TRBJ2-3	.	.	15	TGTGCCAGCAGTTTATCTGGGACTGGCACATTTACGCAGTATTTT	CASSLSGTGTFTQYF
TRBV5-4	TRBJ2-5	.	.	15	TGTGCCAGCAGCTTTTGGGACACCGATGGGGAGACCCAGTACTTC	CASSFWDTDGETQYF
TRBV7-9	TRBJ2-1	TRBD2	.	13	TGTGCCAGCAGCTTTAGCGGGGGGAATGAGCAGTTCTTC	CASSFSGGNEQFF
TRBV27	TRBJ1-1	.	few	15	TGTGCCAGCAGTTTAGTCGGCGGGACCTACACTGAAGCTTTCTTT	CASSLVGGTYTEAFF
TRBV30	TRBJ1-2	TRBD1	.	16	TGTGCCTGGAGTTTGGTATTCGGGACAGCCTATGGTGGCTACACCTTC	CAWSLVFGTAYGGYTF
TRBV4-3	TRBJ2-7	.	.	14	TGCGCCAGCAGCCAAGATCAACGGAGCTACGAGCAGTACTTC	CASSQDQRSYEQYF